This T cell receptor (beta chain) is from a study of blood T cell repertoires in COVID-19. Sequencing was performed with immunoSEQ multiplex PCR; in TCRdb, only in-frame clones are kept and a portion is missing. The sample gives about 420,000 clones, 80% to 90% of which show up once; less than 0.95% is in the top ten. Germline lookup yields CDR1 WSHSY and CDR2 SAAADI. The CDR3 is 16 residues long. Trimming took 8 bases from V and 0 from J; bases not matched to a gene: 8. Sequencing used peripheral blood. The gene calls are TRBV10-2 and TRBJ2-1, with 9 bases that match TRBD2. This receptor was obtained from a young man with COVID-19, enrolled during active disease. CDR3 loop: CASGPAGGPSYNEQFF. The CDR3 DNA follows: TGCGCCAGCGGCCCAGCGGGAGGCCCCTCCTACAATGAGCAGTTCTTC.